The present entry profiles one T cell receptor beta chain with its context. This entry belongs to a study of OX40 agonist ivuxolimab in advanced cancers. For the study at large: Patient treatment consisted of intravenous ivuxolimab administration every 2 weeks at 0.01 to 10 mg/kg.

The CDR3 totals 16 residues. Trimming cost V 2 bases and J 4 bases, with 17 bases left between them. The V gene's germline CDR1 is KGHSH and CDR2 LQKENI. TCRdb's copy holds only in-frame clones and misses some; the assay was immunoSEQ multiplex PCR. The table records tens of thousands of clones, around 79% of them present only once. The chain joins TRBV18 to TRBJ1-2, with a possible D match to TRBD1 (5 bases). The sequence came from an adult with an advanced solid tumor such as melanoma, head and neck, liver or kidney cancer. The specimen comprised CD4+ or CD8+ T cells sorted from blood, sampled in a trial of the OX40 agonist ivuxolimab. CDR3: CASSPVSGMRGYGYTF. CDR3 nucleotides: TGTGCCAGCTCACCAGTGTCGGGGATGAGGGGCTATGGCTACACCTTC.